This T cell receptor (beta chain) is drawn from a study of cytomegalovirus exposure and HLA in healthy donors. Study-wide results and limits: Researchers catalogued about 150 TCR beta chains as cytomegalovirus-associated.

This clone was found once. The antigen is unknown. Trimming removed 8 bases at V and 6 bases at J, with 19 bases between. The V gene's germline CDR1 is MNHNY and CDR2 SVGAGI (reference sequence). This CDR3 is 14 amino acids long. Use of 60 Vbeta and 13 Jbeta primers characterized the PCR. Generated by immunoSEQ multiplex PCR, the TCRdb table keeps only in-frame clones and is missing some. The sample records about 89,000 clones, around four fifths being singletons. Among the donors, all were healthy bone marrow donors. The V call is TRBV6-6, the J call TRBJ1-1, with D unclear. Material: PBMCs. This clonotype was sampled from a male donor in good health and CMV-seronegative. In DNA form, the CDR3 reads TGTGCCAGCTCCGATGGGCTCAGTCTGGCTGAAGCTTTCTTT. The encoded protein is CASSDGLSLAEAFF.